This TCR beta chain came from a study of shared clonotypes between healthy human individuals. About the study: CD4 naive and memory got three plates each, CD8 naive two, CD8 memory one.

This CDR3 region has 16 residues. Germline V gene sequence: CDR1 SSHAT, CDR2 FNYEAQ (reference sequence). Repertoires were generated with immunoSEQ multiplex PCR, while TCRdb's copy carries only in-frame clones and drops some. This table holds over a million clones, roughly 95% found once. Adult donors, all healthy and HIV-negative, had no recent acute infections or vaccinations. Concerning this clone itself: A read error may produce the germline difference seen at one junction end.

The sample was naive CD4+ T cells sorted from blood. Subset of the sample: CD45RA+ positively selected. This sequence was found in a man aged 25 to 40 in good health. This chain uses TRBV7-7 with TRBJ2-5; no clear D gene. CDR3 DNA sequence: TGTGCTAGCAGCTTTTCCGTTGGATTAGTCGGAGAGACCCAGTACTTC. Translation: CASSFSVGLVGETQYF.